This TCR beta chain came from a study of CD8+CD57+ T cells in acquired aplastic anemia. Study summary: The study obtained an average of about 3.2 ug of DNA from sorted CD4+ and CD8+ cells. Healthy-donor CD4+ cells averaged roughly 10.8 million reads. General study results and limits: There were twenty-nine CD8+ CDR3 sequences that occurred in both patients and controls. With respect to CD8+ Simpson's diversity, patients and controls did not differ significantly.

The table lists this clonotype with a few counts. Its specificity is unknown. V gave up 6 bases and J gave up 3 bases; unmatched junction bases: 13. The CDR3 is 17 residues long. Genomic DNA constituted the template upon which TCR beta VDJ and CDR3 profiling was performed. Each CDR3 protein is one row after TCRdb ran MiXCR on the reads. The top ten clones hold about 1.1% of a sample with about 200,000 distinct CDR3 sequences, about 37% of them seen once. This sequence was found in a human donor in good health, serving as a control. The sample taken for sequencing was sorted CD4+, CD8+, or CD8+CD57+ T cells (not recorded which) from PBMCs. J is TRBJ2-3 and V is TRBV12-3 or TRBV12-4, with 9 bases aligning to TRBD1. The CDR3 bases are TGTGCCAGCAGCTTGAAACCCGGGACAGGGCAGACAGATACGCAGTATTTT. Encoded protein: CASSLKPGTGQTDTQYF.